This T cell receptor (beta chain) was observed in a study of shared clonotypes between healthy human individuals. Findings of the study overall: All-four-donor shared clonotypes had higher generation probabilities than non-shared clonotypes did.

Remarks on this clone: Its antigen is still unknown.

The authors loaded about 200 ng DNA, 30,000 to 35,000 T cell genomes, into sorted-subset replicate PCRs. TCRdb's table, derived via immunoSEQ multiplex PCR, lists solely in-frame clones and lacks some. The table includes about 2,500,000 clones, more than 80% detected once. The clonotype originates from a young man in good health. The sample taken for sequencing was naive CD4+ T cells sorted from blood. As to subset: CD45RA+ positively selected.

The CDR3 nucleotides are TGTGCCAGCAGTATTCCGCCAGGGGATAATGAAAAACTGTTTTTT. This encodes CASSIPPGDNEKLFF. This chain joins TRBV28 and TRBJ1-4, with D tentatively TRBD1 (6 bases). With 5 bases removed from V and 4 bases from J, the gap between germline ends came to 14 bases. The CDR3 contains 15 residues. Germline V gene data show CDR1 as MDHEN and CDR2 as SYDVKM.